The sample holds a few counts of the clone carrying this T cell receptor beta chain. Its target is unknown. From germline, CDR1 is SGDLS and CDR2 YYNGEE. Trimming cost V 0 bases and J 0 bases; bases outside gene matches: 4. The CDR3 is 16 amino acids. Donors were nominally healthy when sampled, though unrecorded immune exposures were likely. This sample stems from a study of cytomegalovirus exposure and HLA in healthy donors. Findings and caveats of the study: The study labeled 180 or so TCR beta chains cytomegalovirus-associated.

The PCR used 60 Vbeta and 13 Jbeta primers. This table comes from immunoSEQ multiplex PCR, and its TCRdb copy is limited to in-frame clones, with some not included. The sample holds tens of thousands of clones, 70% seen once. The origin of this receptor is a woman aged 55-69 years in good health and CMV-seropositive. The specimen was PBMCs. This chain links TRBV9 with TRBJ2-5; TRBD2 matches at 8 bases. CDR3 loop: CASSVDSGANQETQYF. DNA of the CDR3: TGTGCCAGCAGCGTAGATAGCGGGGCGAACCAAGAGACCCAGTACTTC.